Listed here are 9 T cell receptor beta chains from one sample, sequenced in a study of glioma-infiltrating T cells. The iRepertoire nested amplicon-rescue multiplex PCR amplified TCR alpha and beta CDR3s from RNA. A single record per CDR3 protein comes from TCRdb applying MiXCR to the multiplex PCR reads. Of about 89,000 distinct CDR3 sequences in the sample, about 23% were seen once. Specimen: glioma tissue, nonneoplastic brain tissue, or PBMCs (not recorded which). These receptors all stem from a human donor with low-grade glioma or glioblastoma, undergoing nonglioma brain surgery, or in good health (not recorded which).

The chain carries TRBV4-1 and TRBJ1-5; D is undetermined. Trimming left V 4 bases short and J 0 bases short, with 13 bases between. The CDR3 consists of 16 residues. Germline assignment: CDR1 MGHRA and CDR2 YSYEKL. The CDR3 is CASSRTGIYSNQPQHF. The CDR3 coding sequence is TGCGCCAGCAGCCGAACGGGAATATATAGCAATCAGCCCCAGCATTTT.

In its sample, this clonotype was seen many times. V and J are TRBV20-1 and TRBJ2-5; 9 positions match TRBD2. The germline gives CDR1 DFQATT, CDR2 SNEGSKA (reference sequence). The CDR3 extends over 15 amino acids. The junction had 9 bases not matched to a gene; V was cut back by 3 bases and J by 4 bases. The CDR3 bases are TGCAGTGCTAGCAGAGGCGGGAGGGAGGTAGAGACCCAGTACTTC. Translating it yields CSASRGGREVETQYF.

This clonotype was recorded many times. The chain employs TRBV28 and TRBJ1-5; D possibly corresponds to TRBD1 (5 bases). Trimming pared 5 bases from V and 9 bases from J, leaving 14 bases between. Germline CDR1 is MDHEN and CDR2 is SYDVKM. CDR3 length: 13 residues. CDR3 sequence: CASSPDRGRPQHF. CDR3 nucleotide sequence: TGTGCCAGCAGTCCTGACCGGGGGAGGCCCCAGCATTTT.

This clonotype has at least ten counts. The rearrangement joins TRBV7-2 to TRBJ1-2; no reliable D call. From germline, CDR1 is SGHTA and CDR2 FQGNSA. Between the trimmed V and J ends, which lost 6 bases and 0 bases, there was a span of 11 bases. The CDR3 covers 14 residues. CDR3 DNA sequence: TGTGCCAGCAGACCCACCGATTCTAACTATGGCTACACCTTC. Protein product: CASRPTDSNYGYTF.

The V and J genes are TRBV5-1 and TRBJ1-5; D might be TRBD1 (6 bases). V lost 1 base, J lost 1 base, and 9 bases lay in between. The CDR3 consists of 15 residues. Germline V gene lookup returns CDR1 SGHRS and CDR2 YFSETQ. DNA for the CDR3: TGCGCCAGCAGCTTGTCAGGGGTCAGCAATCAGCCCCAGCATTTT. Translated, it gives CASSLSGVSNQPQHF. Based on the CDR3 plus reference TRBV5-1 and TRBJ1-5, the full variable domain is KAGVTQTPRYLIKTRGQQVTLSCSPISGHRSVSWYQQTPGQGLQFLFEYFSETQRNKGNFPGRFSGRQFSNSRSEMNVSTLELGDSALYLCASSLSGVSNQPQHFGDGTRLSIL.

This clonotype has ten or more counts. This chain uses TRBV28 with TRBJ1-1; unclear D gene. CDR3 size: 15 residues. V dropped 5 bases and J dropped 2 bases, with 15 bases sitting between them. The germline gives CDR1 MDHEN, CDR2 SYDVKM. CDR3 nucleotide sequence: TGTGCCAGCAGTCCGTCCACCGGGGTTAACACTGAAGCTTTCTTT. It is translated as CASSPSTGVNTEAFF.

The CDR3 protein is CASSVQGTQYF. The DNA for the CDR3 is TGTGCCAGCAGTGTTCAGGGGACCCAGTACTTC. V and J are TRBV12-3 or TRBV12-4 and TRBJ2-5; possible D gene TRBD1, 5 bases. V gave up 5 bases and J gave up 7 bases, with 8 bases separating them. This CDR3 is built from 11 residues.

CDR3 nucleotide sequence: TGTGCCAGTAGTGCCGGGGCCGCGGCGCGTTACGAGCAGTACTTC. Translating gives CASSAGAAARYEQYF. The chain combines TRBV19 with TRBJ2-7; D is tentatively TRBD1 or TRBD2 (5 bases each). CDR1 is LNHDA and CDR2 is SQIVND in the germline V gene (reference sequence). The CDR3 has 15 residues. V lost 5 bases and J lost 4, with 18 bases in between. The full variable domain, rest sourced from reference TRBV19 and TRBJ2-7, is DGGITQSPKYLFRKEGQNVTLSCEQNLNHDAMYWYRQDPGQGLRLIYYSQIVNDFQKGDIAEGYSVSREKKESFPLTVTSAQKNPTAFYLCASSAGAAARYEQYFGPGTRLTVT.

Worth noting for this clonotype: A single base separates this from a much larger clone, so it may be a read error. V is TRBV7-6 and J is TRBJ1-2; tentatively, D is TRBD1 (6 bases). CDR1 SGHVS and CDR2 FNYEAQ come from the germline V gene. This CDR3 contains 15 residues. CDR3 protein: CASSLAQGFLYGYNF. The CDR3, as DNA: TGTGCCAGCAGCTTAGCACAGGGTTTTCTTTATGGCTACAACTTC.